Below are 11 T cell receptor beta chains sequenced from a single sample in a study of T-cell reconstitution after alpha-beta-depleted transplantation in children. Unique molecular identifiers were incorporated into the prepared TCRbeta library. TCRdb re-derived calls from the PCR reads in MiXCR, one entry per CDR3 protein. The sample lists approximately 980,000 distinct CDR3 sequences; less than 30% were seen once. Material: PBMCs, mostly from graft donor cells, obtained 360 days after TCRalphabeta/CD19-depleted stem cell transplant. These receptors were taken from a boy under three years old who had a stem cell transplant for SCID, so the T cells may come from the graft donor.

This chain connects TRBV12-3 or TRBV12-4 to TRBJ2-1, with TRBD2 identical over 13 bases. The V gene end was trimmed by 7 bases and the J gene end by 8 bases; junction bases not matched to a gene: 14. CDR3 length: 17 residues. In nucleotides, the CDR3 is TGTGCCAGCACAGCTCCAAAACTAGCGGGGGGGCTGGATGAGCAGTTCTTC. Amino acid sequence: CASTAPKLAGGLDEQFF.

In the case of this clonotype: Germline and junction disagree at one end, which may indicate a read error. This sequence joins TRBV20-1 and TRBJ2-1; 8 nucleotides line up with TRBD2. CDR1 DFQATT and CDR2 SNEGSKA come from the germline V gene (reference sequence). The CDR3 covers 17 residues. The CDR3 sequence is CSARDRGGGISYNEQFF. As DNA, the CDR3 is TGCAGCGCTAGAGATCGGGGCGGGGGGATATCCTACAATGAGCAGTTCTTC.

The V and J genes are TRBV5-1 and TRBJ2-1; 7 positions agree with TRBD1. Germline V lookup: CDR1 SGHRS, CDR2 YFSETQ. The CDR3 contains 17 residues. V trimming: 4 bases; J trimming: 4 bases; junction bases outside the gene matches: 14. DNA of the CDR3: TGCGCCAGCAGCCCGGCCGGGACAGCTTCGTCATACAATGAGCAGTTCTTC. Amino acid sequence: CASSPAGTASSYNEQFF.

In its sample, this clonotype was seen a few times. This sequence joins TRBV10-3 and TRBJ2-7; perhaps TRBD2 as D (5 bases). The CDR3 has 11 amino acids. Germline-derived CDR1 and CDR2 are ENHRY and SYGVKD. V lost 11 bases, J lost 3 bases, and 11 bases lay in between. CDR3 sequence: CAVSGLYEQYF. The CDR3 DNA follows: TGTGCCGTGAGCGGCCTCTACGAGCAGTACTTC.

The V call is TRBV10-3, the J call TRBJ2-7; no firm D call. The CDR3 is made up of 13 amino acids. Germline V gene data show CDR1 as ENHRY and CDR2 as SYGVKD. V was pared by 5 bases and J by 2 bases, with 10 bases between. In DNA, the CDR3 is TGTGCCATCAGTCGGACGGGTCCCTACGAGCAGTACTTC. Amino acids: CAISRTGPYEQYF.

This clonotype was detected a few times. This chain connects TRBV12-3 or TRBV12-4 to TRBJ1-1; perhaps TRBD1 as D (6 bases). The V gene lost 11 bases and the J gene lost 0 bases, with 13 bases spanning the gap. The CDR3 sequence is 13 residues long. The CDR3 coding sequence is TGTGCCGGCCAAACAGGGTTGAACACTGAAGCTTTCTTT. This codes for CAGQTGLNTEAFF.

V is TRBV2 and J is TRBJ2-4; D perhaps matches TRBD1 (5 bases). CDR3 length: 14 residues. V was pared by 5 bases and J by 3 bases, with 11 bases between. CDR1 and CDR2 from the germline V gene are SNHLY and FYNNEI. The CDR3 protein is CASSTQGNKNIQYF. CDR3 sequence (DNA): TGTGCCAGCAGTACCCAGGGCAACAAAAACATTCAGTACTTC.

This clonotype was counted a few times. The chain has TRBV4-3 and TRBJ2-7; TRBD2 matches at 7 bases. Germline loops: CDR1 LGHNA, CDR2 YSLEER. This CDR3 region has 14 residues. Trimming removed 1 base from V and 2 bases from J; junction bases left unmatched: 2. The CDR3 region has the DNA TGCGCCAGCAGCCAAGTACGGGGGGCCTACGAGCAGTACTTC. The encoded protein is CASSQVRGAYEQYF.

DNA for the CDR3: TGTGCCAGCAGCGCCCGGGCGCAGCTAAGCACAGATACGCAGTATTTT. This translates into CASSARAQLSTDTQYF. The V gene is TRBV6-1, the J gene TRBJ2-3; D gene uncertain. V was pared by 6 bases and J by 0 bases, with 16 bases between. CDR1 and CDR2 from the germline V gene are MNHNS and SASEGT. This CDR3 is built from 16 residues.

The rearrangement uses TRBV11-1 and TRBJ2-5; tentatively, D is TRBD2 (5 bases). Germline CDR1 reads SGHAT; CDR2 reads FQDESV (reference sequence). The V end lost 5 bases, the J end lost 3 bases, and 22 bases lay between the germline ends. This CDR3 is 17 amino acids long. CDR3 sequence reads: CASSPRRRFESEETQYF. CDR3 in DNA: TGTGCCAGCAGCCCAAGGAGGAGGTTCGAGAGTGAAGAGACCCAGTACTTC.

In this sample, this clonotype turned up many times. This chain uses TRBV5-5 with TRBJ2-2, with D possibly being TRBD2 (7 bases). This CDR3 spans 16 amino acids. Trimming stripped 6 bases from V and 7 bases from J, with 22 bases between. CDR1 is SGHKS and CDR2 is YYEKEE in the germline V gene (reference sequence). CDR3 nucleotides: TGTGCCAGCACTCCCCCGGGGGGCGGATGGAGCGGGGAGCTGTTTTTT. Its translation: CASTPPGGGWSGELFF.